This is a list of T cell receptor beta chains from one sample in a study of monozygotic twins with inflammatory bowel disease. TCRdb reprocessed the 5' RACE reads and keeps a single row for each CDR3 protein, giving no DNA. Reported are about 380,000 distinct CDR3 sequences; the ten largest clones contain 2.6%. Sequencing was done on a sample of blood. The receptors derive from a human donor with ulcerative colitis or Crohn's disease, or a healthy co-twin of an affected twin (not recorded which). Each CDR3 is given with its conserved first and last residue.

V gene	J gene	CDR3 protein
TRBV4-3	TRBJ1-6	CASSQEGTGLYSPLHF
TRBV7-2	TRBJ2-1	CASSVDGHNEQFF
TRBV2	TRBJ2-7	CASNKQGTSSYEQYF
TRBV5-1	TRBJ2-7	CASREDLSYEQYF
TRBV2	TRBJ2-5	CASSDQFQEETQYF
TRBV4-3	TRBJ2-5	CASSQGSGRWQETQYF
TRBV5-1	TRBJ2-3	CASNLAGSSTDTQYF
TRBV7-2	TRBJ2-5	CASSFGGGEETQYF
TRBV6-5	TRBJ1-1	CASRRGVNTEAFF
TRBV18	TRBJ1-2	CASSPETGKLYGYTF
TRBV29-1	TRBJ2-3	CSVGMAGIPDTQYF
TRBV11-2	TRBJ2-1	CASSLTPRTSGPQNEQFF
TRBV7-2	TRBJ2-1	CASSLVGSSYNEQFF
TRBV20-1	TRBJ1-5	CSARDPNSPGTYSSQPQHF
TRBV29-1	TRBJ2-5	CSVVRLSIDSETQYF
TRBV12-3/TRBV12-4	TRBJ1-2	CASRTLQGRYGYTF
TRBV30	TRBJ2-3	CAWSPGEVTDTQYF
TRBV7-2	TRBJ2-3	CASSSQGLGSQYF
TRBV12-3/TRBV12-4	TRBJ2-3	CASRGRTQADTQYF
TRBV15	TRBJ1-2	CATSPQTGDGYTF
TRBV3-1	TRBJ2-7	CASSQGVVSYEQYF
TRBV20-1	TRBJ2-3	CSAMTGGRTDTQYF
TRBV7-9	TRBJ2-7	CASSYNSYEQYF
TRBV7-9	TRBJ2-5	CASRPIAGSGFQETQYF
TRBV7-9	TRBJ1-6	CASSHTGQGDNSPLHF
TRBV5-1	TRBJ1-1	CASVAGVGMNTEAFF
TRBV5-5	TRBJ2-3	CASSPVVTDTQYF
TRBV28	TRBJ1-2	CASSLLVGTAFGYTF
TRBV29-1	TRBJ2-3	CSAWTGSYDADTQYF
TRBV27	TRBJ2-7	CASSLGVRGEQYF
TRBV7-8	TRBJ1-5	CASSPARTNLDQPQHF
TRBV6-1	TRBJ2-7	CASSEEPGQGYEQYF
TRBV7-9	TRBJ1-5	CASSLKGAMTQHF